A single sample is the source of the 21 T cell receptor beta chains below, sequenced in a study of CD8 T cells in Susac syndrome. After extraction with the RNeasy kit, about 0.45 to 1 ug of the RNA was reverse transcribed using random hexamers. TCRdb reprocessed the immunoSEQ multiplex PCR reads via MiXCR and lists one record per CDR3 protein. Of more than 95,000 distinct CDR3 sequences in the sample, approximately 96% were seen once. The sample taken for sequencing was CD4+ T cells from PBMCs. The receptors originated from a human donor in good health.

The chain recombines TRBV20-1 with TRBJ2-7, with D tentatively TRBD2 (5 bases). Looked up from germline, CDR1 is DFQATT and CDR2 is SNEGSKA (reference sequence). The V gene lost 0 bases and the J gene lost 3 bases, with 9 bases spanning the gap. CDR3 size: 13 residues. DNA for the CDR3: TGCAGTGCTAGAGAAATCGGACTCTACGAGCAGTACTTC. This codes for CSAREIGLYEQYF.

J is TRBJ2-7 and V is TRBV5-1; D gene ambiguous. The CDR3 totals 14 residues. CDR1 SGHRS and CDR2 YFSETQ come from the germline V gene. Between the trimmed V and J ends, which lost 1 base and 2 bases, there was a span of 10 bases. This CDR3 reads CASSLSADTYEQYF. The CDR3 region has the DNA TGCGCCAGCAGCTTGAGTGCAGACACCTACGAGCAGTACTTC.

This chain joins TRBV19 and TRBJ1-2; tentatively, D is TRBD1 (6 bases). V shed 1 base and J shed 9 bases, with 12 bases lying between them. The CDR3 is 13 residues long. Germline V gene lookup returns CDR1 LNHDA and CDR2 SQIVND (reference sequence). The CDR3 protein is CASSIGTVPSYTF. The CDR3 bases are TGTGCCAGTAGTATAGGGACAGTCCCAAGCTACACCTTC.

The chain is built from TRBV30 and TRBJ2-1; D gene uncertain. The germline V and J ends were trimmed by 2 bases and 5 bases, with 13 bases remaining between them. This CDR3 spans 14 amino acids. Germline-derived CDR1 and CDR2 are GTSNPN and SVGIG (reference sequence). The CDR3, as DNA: TGTGCCTGGAGTCTTAGAGTAGCCCACAATGAGCAGTTCTTC. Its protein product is CAWSLRVAHNEQFF.

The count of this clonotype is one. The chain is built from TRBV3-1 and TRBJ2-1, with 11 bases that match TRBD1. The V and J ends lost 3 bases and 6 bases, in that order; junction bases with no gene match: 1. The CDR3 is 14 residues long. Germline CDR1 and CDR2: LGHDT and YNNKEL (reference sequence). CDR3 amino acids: CASSQGTGGNEQFF. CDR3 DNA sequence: TGTGCCAGCAGCCAGGGGACAGGGGGCAATGAGCAGTTCTTC.

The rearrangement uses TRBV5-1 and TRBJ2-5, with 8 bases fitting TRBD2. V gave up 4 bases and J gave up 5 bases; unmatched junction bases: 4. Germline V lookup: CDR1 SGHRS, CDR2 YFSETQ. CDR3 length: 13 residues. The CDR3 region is CASSRGGSETQYF. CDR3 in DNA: TGCGCCAGCAGCCGGGGGGGGTCCGAGACCCAGTACTTC.

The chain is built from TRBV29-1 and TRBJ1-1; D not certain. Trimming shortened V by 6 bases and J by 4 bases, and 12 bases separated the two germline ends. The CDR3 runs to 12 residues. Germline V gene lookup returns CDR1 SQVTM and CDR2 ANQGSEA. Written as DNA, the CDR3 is TGCAGCGTCGGGTCCTCGCCCACTGAAGCTTTCTTT. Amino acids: CSVGSSPTEAFF.

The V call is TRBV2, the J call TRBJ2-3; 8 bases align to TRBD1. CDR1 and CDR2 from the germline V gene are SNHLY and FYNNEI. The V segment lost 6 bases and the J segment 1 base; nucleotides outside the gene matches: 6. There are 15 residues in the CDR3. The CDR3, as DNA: TGTGCCAGCAGCGCAGGGGGCGCGGGCACAGATACGCAGTATTTT. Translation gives CASSAGGAGTDTQYF.

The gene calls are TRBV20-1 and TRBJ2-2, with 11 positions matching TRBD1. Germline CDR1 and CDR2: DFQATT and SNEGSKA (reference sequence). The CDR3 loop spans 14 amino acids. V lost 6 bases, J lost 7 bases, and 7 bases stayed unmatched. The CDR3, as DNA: TGCAGTGCCGAACCCGGGACAGGGGGCGGGGAGCTGTTTTTT. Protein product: CSAEPGTGGGELFF.

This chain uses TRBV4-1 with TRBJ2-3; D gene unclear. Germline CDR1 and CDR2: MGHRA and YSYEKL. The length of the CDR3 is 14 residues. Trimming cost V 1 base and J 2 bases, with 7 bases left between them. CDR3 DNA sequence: TGCGCCAGCAGCCAAGTTGGTATCACAGATACGCAGTATTTT. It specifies CASSQVGITDTQYF.

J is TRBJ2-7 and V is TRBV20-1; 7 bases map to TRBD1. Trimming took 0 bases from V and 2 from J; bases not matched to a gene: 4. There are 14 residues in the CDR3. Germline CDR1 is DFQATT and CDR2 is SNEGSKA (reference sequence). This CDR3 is CSARDLGGPYEQYF. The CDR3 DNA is TGCAGTGCTAGAGATTTAGGGGGCCCCTACGAGCAGTACTTC.

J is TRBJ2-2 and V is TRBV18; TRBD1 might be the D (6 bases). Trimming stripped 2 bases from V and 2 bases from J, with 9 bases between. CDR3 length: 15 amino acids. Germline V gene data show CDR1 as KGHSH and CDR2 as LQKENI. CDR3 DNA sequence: TGTGCCAGCTCACCAGGGACAACAAACACCGGGGAGCTGTTTTTT. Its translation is CASSPGTTNTGELFF.

CDR3 coding DNA: TGTGCCTGGAAGAGCGGGGTTGGAGGCTACACCTTC. This gives the protein CAWKSGVGGYTF. V and J are TRBV30 and TRBJ1-2; D not certain. CDR3 length: 12 residues. The V gene lost 4 bases and the J gene lost 8 bases, with 14 bases spanning the gap. In germline, CDR1 is GTSNPN, CDR2 SVGIG (reference sequence).

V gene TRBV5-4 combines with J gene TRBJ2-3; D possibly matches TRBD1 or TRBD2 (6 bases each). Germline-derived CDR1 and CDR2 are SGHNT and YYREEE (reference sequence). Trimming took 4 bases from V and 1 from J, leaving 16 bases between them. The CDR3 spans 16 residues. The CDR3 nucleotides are TGTGCCAGCAGCCTTGGGGGGCCCGAACGCACAGATACGCAGTATTTT. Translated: CASSLGGPERTDTQYF.

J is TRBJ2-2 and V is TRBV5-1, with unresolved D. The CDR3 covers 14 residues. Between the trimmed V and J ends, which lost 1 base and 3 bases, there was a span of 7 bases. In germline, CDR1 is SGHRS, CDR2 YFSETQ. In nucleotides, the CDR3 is TGCGCCAGCAGCTTGCGAGCCGACACCGGGGAGCTGTTTTTT. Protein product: CASSLRADTGELFF. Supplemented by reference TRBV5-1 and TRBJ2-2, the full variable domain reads KAGVTQTPRYLIKTRGQQVTLSCSPISGHRSVSWYQQTPGQGLQFLFEYFSETQRNKGNFPGRFSGRQFSNSRSEMNVSTLELGDSALYLCASSLRADTGELFFGEGSRLTVL.

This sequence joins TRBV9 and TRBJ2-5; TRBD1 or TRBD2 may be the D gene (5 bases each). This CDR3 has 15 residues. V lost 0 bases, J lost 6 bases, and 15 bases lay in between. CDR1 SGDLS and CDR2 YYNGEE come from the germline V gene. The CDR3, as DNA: TGTGCCAGCAGCGTAGCCCCCGGGGCAGGGCAGACCCAGTACTTC. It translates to CASSVAPGAGQTQYF.

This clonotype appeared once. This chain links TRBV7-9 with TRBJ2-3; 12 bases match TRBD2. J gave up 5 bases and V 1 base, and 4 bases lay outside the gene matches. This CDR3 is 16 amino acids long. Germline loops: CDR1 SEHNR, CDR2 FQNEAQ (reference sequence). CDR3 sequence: CASSLGLAGDGDTQYF. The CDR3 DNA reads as TGTGCCAGCAGCTTAGGACTAGCGGGAGACGGAGATACGCAGTATTTT. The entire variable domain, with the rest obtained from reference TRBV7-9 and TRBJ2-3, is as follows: DTGVSQNPRHKITKRGQNVTFRCDPISEHNRLYWYRQTLGQGPEFLTYFQNEAQLEKSRLLSDRFSAERPKGSFSTLEIQRTEQGDSAMYLCASSLGLAGDGDTQYFGPGTRLTVL.

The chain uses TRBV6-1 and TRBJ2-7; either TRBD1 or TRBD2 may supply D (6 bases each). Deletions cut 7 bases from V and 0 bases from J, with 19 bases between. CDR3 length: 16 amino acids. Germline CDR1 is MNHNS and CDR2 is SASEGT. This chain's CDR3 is CASKGGGGTDSYEQYF. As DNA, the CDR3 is TGTGCCAGCAAGGGGGGCGGAGGGACCGACTCCTACGAGCAGTACTTC.

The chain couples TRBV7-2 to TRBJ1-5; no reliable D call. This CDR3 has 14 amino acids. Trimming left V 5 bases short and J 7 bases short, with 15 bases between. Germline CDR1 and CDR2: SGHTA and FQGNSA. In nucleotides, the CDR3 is TGTGCCAGCAGCCCCACGGGGAATAGCCAGCCCCAGCATTTT. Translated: CASSPTGNSQPQHF.

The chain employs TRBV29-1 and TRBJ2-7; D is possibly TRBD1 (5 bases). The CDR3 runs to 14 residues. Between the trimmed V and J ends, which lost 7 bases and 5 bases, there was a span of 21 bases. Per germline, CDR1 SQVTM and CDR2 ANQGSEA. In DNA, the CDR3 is TGCAGCGCCTTGGGGCAGGGCAGTCTTAACGAGCAGTACTTC. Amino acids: CSALGQGSLNEQYF.

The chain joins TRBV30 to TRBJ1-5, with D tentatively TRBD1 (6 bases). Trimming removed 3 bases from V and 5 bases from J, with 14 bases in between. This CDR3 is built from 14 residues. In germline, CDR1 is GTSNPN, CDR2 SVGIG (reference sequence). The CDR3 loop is CAWSRGDRHQPQHF. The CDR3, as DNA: TGTGCCTGGAGCCGGGGTGACAGGCATCAGCCCCAGCATTTT.